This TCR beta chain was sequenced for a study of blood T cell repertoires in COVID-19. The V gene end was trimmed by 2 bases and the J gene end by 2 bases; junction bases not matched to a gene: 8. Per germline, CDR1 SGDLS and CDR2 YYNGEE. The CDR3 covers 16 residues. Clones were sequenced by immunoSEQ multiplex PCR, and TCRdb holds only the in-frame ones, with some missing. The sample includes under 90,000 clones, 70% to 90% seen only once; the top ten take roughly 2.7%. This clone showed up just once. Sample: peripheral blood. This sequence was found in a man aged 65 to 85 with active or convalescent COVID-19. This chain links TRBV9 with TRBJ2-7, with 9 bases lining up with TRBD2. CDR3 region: CASSVAGLAVPYEQYF. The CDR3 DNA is TGTGCCAGCAGCGTGGCGGGACTAGCTGTGCCCTACGAGCAGTACTTC.